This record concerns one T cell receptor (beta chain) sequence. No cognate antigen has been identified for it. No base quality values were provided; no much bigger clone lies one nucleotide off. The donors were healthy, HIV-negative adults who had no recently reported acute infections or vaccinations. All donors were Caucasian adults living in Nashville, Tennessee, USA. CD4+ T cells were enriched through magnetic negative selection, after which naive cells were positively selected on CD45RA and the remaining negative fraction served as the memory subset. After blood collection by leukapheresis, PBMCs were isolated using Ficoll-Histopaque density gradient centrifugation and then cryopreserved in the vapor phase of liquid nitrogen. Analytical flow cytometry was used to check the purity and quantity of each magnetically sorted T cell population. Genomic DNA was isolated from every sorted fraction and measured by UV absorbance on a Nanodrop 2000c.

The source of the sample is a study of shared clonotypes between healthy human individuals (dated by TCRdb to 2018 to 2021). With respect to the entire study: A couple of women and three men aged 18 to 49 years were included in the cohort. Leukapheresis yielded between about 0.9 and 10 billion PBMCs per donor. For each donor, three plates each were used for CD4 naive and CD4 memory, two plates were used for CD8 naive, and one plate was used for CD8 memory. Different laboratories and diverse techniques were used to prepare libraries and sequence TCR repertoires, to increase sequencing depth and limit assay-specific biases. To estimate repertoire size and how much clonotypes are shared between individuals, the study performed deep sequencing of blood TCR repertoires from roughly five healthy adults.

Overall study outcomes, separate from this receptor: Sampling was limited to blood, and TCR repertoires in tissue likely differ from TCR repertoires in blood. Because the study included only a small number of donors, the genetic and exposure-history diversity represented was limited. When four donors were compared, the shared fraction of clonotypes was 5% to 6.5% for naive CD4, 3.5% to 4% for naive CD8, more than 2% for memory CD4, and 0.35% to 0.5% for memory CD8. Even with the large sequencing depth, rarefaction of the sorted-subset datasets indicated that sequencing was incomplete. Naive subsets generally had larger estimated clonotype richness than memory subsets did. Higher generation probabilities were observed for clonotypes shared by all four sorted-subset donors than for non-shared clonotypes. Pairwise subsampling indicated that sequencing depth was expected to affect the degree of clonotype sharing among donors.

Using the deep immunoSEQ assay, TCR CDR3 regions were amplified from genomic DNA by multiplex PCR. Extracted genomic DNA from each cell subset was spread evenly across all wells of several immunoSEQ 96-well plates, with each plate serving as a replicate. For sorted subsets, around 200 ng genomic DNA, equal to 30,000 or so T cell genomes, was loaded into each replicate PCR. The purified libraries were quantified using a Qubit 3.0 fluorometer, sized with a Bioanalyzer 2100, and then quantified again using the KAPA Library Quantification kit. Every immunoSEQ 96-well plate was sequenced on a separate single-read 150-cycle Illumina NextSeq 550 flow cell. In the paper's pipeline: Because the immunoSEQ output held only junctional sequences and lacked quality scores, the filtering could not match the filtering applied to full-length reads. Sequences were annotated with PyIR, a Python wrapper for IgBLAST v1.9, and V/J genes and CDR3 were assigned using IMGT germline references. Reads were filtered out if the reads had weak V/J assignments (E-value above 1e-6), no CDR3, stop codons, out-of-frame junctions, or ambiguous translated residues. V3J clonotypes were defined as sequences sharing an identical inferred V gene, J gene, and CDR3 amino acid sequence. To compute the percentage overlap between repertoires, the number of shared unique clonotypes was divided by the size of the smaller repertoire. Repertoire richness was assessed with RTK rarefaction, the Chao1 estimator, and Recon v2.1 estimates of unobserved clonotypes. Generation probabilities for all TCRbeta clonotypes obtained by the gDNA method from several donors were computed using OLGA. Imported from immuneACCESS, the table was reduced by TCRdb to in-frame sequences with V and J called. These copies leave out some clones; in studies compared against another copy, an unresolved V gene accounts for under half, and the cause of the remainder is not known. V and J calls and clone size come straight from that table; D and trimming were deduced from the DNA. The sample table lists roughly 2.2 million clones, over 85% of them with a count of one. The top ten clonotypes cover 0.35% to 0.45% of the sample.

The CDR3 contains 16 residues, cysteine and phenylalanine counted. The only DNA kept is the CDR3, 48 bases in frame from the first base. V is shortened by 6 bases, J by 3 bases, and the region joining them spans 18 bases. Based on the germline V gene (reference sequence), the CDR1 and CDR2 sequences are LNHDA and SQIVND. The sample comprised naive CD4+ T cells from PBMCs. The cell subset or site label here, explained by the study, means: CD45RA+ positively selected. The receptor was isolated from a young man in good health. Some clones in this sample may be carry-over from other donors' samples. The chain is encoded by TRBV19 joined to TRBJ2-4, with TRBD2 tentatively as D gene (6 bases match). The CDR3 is CASSPSGAGDKNIQYF. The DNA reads TGTGCCAGTAGCCCCAGTGGAGCGGGTGACAAAAACATTCAGTACTTC.